This T cell receptor beta chain stems from a study of vaccination and CD4 T cells after COVID-19 (dated by TCRdb to between 2021 and 2024). Some background on the complete study: Convalescent patients had a positive SARS-CoV-2 result on nasal swab PCR, and of these patients, several had mild disease and one had severe disease. Six males and four females were included in the convalescent cohort, with two Hispanic individuals, seven Caucasians, two Asians and one multiracial person represented. Two doses of either the Pfizer-BioNTech BNT162b2 vaccine (n=8) or the Moderna mRNA-1273 vaccine (n=2) were administered to participants. Post-COVID blood samples were collected from convalescent patients a median of around 96 days after diagnosis, with a range of about 30 to 180 days. The time from the second vaccine dose to post-vaccine blood sampling had a median of roughly 77 days and ranged from about 14 to 250 days. For stimulating the cultures, overlapping spike peptide pools were used, derived from SARS-CoV-2 as well as from the common cold coronaviruses HCoV-NL63, HCoV-OC43 and HCoV-229E. In control cultures, a CEFX viral epitope pool was used as positive control, an HIV-1 Nef peptide pool was used as negative control, or no peptide was added. In roughly 10 COVID-19 convalescent patients and several infection-naive healthy vaccine recipients, the spike-specific CD4+ TCR repertoire before mRNA vaccination was compared with the repertoire after mRNA vaccination. General findings and caveats noted by the study authors: Nearly all vaccine-specific clones in convalescent patients (304 of 307) were mono-reactive for SARS-CoV-2 spike rather than cross-reactive with common cold coronaviruses. An increase in the median number of SARS-CoV-2-reactive clonotypes from roughly 20 after infection to roughly 38 after vaccination was observed, but the change was not found to be significant. The study included relatively few convalescent patients and did not analyze early timepoints after natural infection. Among convalescent patients, a median about 86% of the SARS-CoV-2-reactive clones seen after vaccination appeared only after vaccination, which suggests priming specific to the vaccine.

Library prep was done by PCR. TCR sequencing of DNA from cultured CD4+ T cells used the Oncomine TCR Beta short-read assay at the Johns Hopkins FTIC core. The QIAamp micro DNA kit was used to extract genomic DNA from the cultured CD4+ T cells. The Oncomine TCR Beta libraries from cultured CD4+ T cells were pooled using unique dual indexes and then sequenced on an Illumina iSeq 100. The study's processing was this. Non-productive sequences were filtered out, and CDR3s that did not start with C, did not end with F or W, or were shorter than 7 amino acids were discarded. Antigen-specific clonotypes were identified using the MANAFEST web application through comparison of peptide-stimulated wells with reference and other culture wells. Positive clones required FDR below 0.05, an odds ratio above 5, and productive frequency above 0.1% in at least two of three replicate wells. Cross-reactive clonotypes were defined as significantly expanded in both SARS-CoV-2 spike wells and at least one common cold coronavirus spike condition. Using R version 3.6.1, CDR3 homology was evaluated through Levenshtein distances (stringdist) along with unrooted phylogenetic trees (ape). TCRdb cleaned the public reads at Q25 with fastp, built clones with MiXCR and kept in-frame beta chains. Entries are consolidated by CDR3 protein sequence, retaining the most common genes and DNA. These V and J calls are TCRdb output, not the study's own analysis. Across this sample there are over 15,000 distinct CDR3 sequences, with less than 55% seen only once. About 10% of the sample comes from the top ten.

The treatment or condition label corresponds to: approximately 10-day PBMC culture with coronavirus spike peptide pools or control peptides (ViraFEST assay). The ViraFEST assay, used in the study, expanded antigen-specific T cells with peptide pools and then identified the expanded clonotypes through TCR sequencing. Positive SARS-CoV-2 PCR tests in the convalescent patients dated from March to December 2020, before Alpha, Beta and Delta variants emerged in the United States. Each well held some 2 million PBMCs cultured in IMDM containing roughly 5.5% human AB serum and approximately 9.8 IU/ml IL-2, with 8.5 to 10 ug/ml peptide pools added. On days 3 and 7, half of the culture medium was replaced with fresh IL-2-containing medium. After around 11 days of culture, CD4+ T cells were isolated by negative selection with the EasySep CD4+ T cell isolation kit. PBMCs were separated from whole blood using Ficoll-Paque Plus gradient centrifugation and then either used fresh or cryopreserved at -140C. Culture conditions were generally each tested in triplicate wells.

Measured from the cysteine to the phenylalanine, the CDR3 is 15 residues long. The only DNA kept is the CDR3, 45 bases in frame from the first base. V trim: 6 bases; J trim: 0 bases; unmatched bases: 5. The germline V gene encodes CDR1 MNHEY and CDR2 SVGEGT. A single count supports this clonotype. Its antigen is unknown. No per-base quality is available; no much larger clone lies one base away. One read is thin evidence. This material consisted of CD4+ T cells from blood, cultured in vitro, taken before SARS-CoV-2 vaccination. This clonotype was sampled from a human donor who had recovered from COVID-19. The rearranged chain carries TRBV6-2 or TRBV6-3 and TRBJ1-1, and 9 junctional nucleotides match TRBD1. Here the CDR3 is given as CASSFGQGMNTEAFF. Here is the DNA: TGTGCCAGCAGCTTCGGACAGGGGATGAACACTGAAGCTTTCTTT.